This T cell receptor beta chain was recorded in a study of shared clonotypes between healthy human individuals. With regard to this clone: This specimen includes other DNA sequences encoding the same CDR3.

Clones were read by immunoSEQ multiplex PCR, and TCRdb kept only the in-frame ones, dropping some. The data show about 2,500,000 clones, around nine tenths seen once. The TCR was taken from a man aged 18 to 35 in good health. Sequenced input: naive CD4+ T cells sorted from blood. The subset was: CD45RA+ positively selected.

The CDR3 DNA is TGTGCCAGTAGTATCGAGGGTGGTCAGCCCCAGCATTTT. Its protein product is CASSIEGGQPQHF. J is TRBJ1-5 and V is TRBV19; D unresolved. The CDR3 has 13 amino acids. With 3 bases removed from V and 6 bases from J, the gap between germline ends came to 9 bases. The germline gives CDR1 LNHDA, CDR2 SQIVND (reference sequence).